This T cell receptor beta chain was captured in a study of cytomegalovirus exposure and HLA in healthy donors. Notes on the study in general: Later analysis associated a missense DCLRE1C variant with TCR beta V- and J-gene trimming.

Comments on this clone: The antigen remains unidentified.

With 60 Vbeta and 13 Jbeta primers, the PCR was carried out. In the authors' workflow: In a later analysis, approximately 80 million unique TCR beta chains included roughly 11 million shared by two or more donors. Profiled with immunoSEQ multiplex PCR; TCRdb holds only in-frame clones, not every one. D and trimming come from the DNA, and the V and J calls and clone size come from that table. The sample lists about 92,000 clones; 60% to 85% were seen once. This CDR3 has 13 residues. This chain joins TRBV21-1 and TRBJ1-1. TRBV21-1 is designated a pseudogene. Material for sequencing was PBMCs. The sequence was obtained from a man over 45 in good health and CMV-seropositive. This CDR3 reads CASSNSEHTGAFF. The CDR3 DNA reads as TGTGCCAGCAGCAATTCGGAGCACACTGGAGCTTTCTTT.